The entry that follows covers one T cell receptor beta chain sequence. It lacks a known antigen. No much larger clone is present one base from it, and per-base qualities are unavailable. The sample is drawn from a study of blood T cells in healthy people across ages (dated by TCRdb to the mid-2010s). At the level of the whole study: Template switching captured roughly one uniquely barcoded TCR beta cDNA molecule per two T cells in model experiments. To avoid experimental bias, donors of different ages were distributed randomly across sequencing lanes. Age-related changes in TCR beta repertoire diversity were measured in the study by deep sequencing normalized with unique cDNA molecular identifiers. Two additional independent replicas of 1 million unique cDNA reads from the same blood draw were analyzed for two donors (one aged 18 to 30 and one aged 80 or older). The donors were split into four age groups: young (average around 15 years), middle-aged (about 40), aged (62) and long-lived (roughly 88). The paper as a whole reports these results and caveats: Compared with the aged group, the long-lived group had more naive CD4+ T cells, fewer expanded clones and increased TCR diversity, suggesting age selection. Observed TCR beta diversity correlated strongly with the percentage of naive T cells measured by flow cytometry. As age increased, observed TCR beta diversity per million T cells dropped in a roughly linear way, and a significant reduction was already evident by age about 36. Bulk unsorted PBMC profiling prevented conclusive comparison of naive and antigen-experienced compartments. Because donor CMV infection status was unknown, age-related changes in expanded clonotypes were potentially confounded. Estimates of total diversity based on one million sequenced T cells were considered lower bounds and underestimates.

The germline V gene (reference sequence) supplies CDR1 LNHNV and CDR2 YYDKDF. V loses 2 bases of germline sequence and J loses 0 bases, and the interval between the two ends is 11 bases. The CDR3 runs 15 amino acids, cysteine and phenylalanine included. Only the CDR3 DNA stays, 45 bases, in frame from base 1. Systemically healthy Caucasian individuals from Russia, 35 to 40 in total and aged roughly 6 to 100 years, were included as donors. Each donor gave ten milliliters of peripheral blood, drawn into EDTA-treated Vacutainer tubes. Ficoll-Paque density-gradient centrifugation was used to isolate PBMCs, with at least 6.5 million per sample. Trizol reagent was used to extract total RNA from the PBMCs, yielding at least 5.5 micrograms per sample. The percentages of naive CD45RAhigh/CD27high T cells were determined by flow cytometry on a PBMC aliquot from every donor. The library was obtained by 5' RACE. The reads were generated on an Illumina HiSeq 2500. A second roughly 7 to 12 cycle PCR used a sample-barcoded 5' primer and a J-beta primer mix. A template-switch 5' adaptor carrying 12 random nucleotides introduced a unique molecular identifier onto each TCR beta cDNA molecule. Each sample yielded at least 3 million CDR3-containing paired-end reads. First-strand cDNA was synthesized from all RNA with the Mint cDNA synthesis kit, primed by a TRBC-specific oligonucleotide. Following uracil-DNA glycosylase treatment, all cDNA underwent a first 18-cycle PCR with the universal primers M1SS and BC2_uni_R. In the paper's pipeline: Normalization of each sample was performed by random selection of 1 million high-quality reads, each carrying a distinct molecular identifier. Instead of being binned into consensus sequences, reads with shared molecular identifiers were discarded. MiTCR, run with a Q25 quality threshold and the strictest error-elimination algorithm, handled CDR3 identification, clonotype clustering and error correction. A nonparametric unseen species model with Euler transformation was used to estimate a lower bound on total TCR beta diversity. TCRdb reprocessed the public reads (quality trimming at Q25 with fastp, clone calling with MiXCR) and kept in-frame beta chains. CDR3 protein sequences are deduplicated, and each keeps its most common genes and DNA. The authors' filters were not applied to this entry. The sample table records about 1.6 million distinct CDR3 sequences; approximately 32% of these occur just once. Approximately 11% of the sample lies in the top ten.

The chain was built from TRBV15 and TRBJ2-7; the D gene cannot be resolved reliably. The sequence derives from a woman in her 30s in good health. Sequencing was performed on blood. In nucleotide form, the sequence is TGTGCCACCAGCAGACCTCCTAGTGGCTCCTACGAGCAGTACTTC. It is translated as CATSRPPSGSYEQYF.